This T cell receptor beta chain was found in a study of siplizumab effects on memory and regulatory T cells. General study findings and limits: Among alloreactive clones, only a minor fraction mapped to unstimulated subsets. The diversity of naive T cells seemed greater than that of memory cells, and their alloresponse contribution seemed major. Mappable CD4+ clones that were alloreactive averaged approximately 70% Treg-derived with siplizumab versus 26.9% in controls.

CDR1 is SGHRS, CDR2 YFSETQ, per germline. CDR3 length equals 14 residues. Trimming pared 0 bases from V and 1 base from J, leaving 8 bases between. Points on this clone: The antigen remains undetermined.

Approximately 100,000 TCR templates underwent assay in every sample. Profiled with immunoSEQ multiplex PCR; TCRdb holds only in-frame clones, not every one. The sample lists approximately 68,000 clones, about 90% occurring once. The chain is built from TRBV5-1 and TRBJ2-7; D possibly corresponds to TRBD1 (6 bases). The source is a human donor in good health. Input material: CD8+ T cells sorted from blood. CDR3 sequence reads: CASSLGQGSYEQYF. The CDR3 DNA follows: TGCGCCAGCAGCTTGGGGCAGGGGTCCTACGAGCAGTACTTC.